The 19 T cell receptor beta chains listed next were all sequenced from one sample in a study of blood T cell repertoires in COVID-19. Data came from immunoSEQ multiplex PCR; TCRdb stores just in-frame clones and leaves some out. This table has some 230,000 clones, just over 85% appearing once. Sequenced material: peripheral blood. The receptors were gathered from a man aged 30 to 39 who had recovered from COVID-19.

The J gene is TRBJ2-7, the V gene TRBV2; TRBD2 is a possible D gene (6 bases). Trimming took off 3 bases at V and 4 bases at J, with 13 bases between the two ends. The germline V gene encodes CDR1 SNHLY and CDR2 FYNNEI. The CDR3 consists of 14 residues. The DNA for the CDR3 is TGTGCCAGCAGTGAGGGACGGGGGAAATACGAGCAGTACTTC. This gives the protein CASSEGRGKYEQYF.

V usage is TRBV6-4 and J usage is TRBJ2-1, with 8 bases fitting TRBD2. V lost 6 bases to trimming and J lost 3 bases; unmatched junction nucleotides: 7. This CDR3 region has 15 residues. In germline, CDR1 is MRHNA, CDR2 SNTAGT. CDR3 bases: TGTGCCAGCAGCCCGATGAGCGGGGGCTACAATGAGCAGTTCTTC. Protein sequence: CASSPMSGGYNEQFF.

This clone was seen ten or more times. The rearrangement joins TRBV7-2 to TRBJ2-7; 10 bases agree with TRBD2. In germline, CDR1 is SGHTA, CDR2 FQGNSA. The CDR3 runs 15 residues. Trimming took 1 base from V and 4 from J; bases not matched to a gene: 4. CDR3 sequence: CASSLESGGAYEQYF. CDR3 sequence (DNA): TGTGCCAGCAGCTTAGAGAGCGGGGGGGCTTACGAGCAGTACTTC.

The V and J genes are TRBV3-1 (or the pseudogene TRBV3-2) and TRBJ2-7, with D possibly being TRBD1 (6 bases). Between the trimmed V and J ends, which lost 1 base and 4 bases, there was a span of 14 bases. This CDR3 has 15 amino acids. Germline lookup yields CDR1 LGHDT and CDR2 YNNKEL (reference sequence). The CDR3 region is CASSQVAGAGYEQYF. CDR3 bases: TGTGCCAGCAGCCAAGTGGCAGGGGCCGGTTACGAGCAGTACTTC.

The chain recombines TRBV9 with TRBJ1-5, with D hard to call. V lost 4 bases to trimming and J lost 11 bases, with 19 bases between them. The CDR3 runs to 14 residues. Germline lookup yields CDR1 SGDLS and CDR2 YYNGEE. The CDR3 sequence: CASSPDHPGGAQHF. The CDR3 bases are TGTGCCAGCAGCCCAGATCACCCCGGAGGAGCCCAGCATTTT.

The V call is TRBV5-5, the J call TRBJ1-1, with D possibly TRBD1 on 6 matching bases. The V end lost 0 bases, the J end lost 2 bases, and 11 bases lay between the germline ends. Germline CDR1 SGHKS, CDR2 YYEKEE (reference sequence). This CDR3 has 15 residues. The CDR3 nucleotides read TGTGCCAGCAGCTTGGCCGGGACAACCAACACTGAAGCTTTCTTT. Protein sequence: CASSLAGTTNTEAFF. The whole variable domain, filled in from reference TRBV5-5 and TRBJ1-1, reads DAGVTQSPTHLIKTRGQQVTLRCSPISGHKSVSWYQQVLGQGPQFIFQYYEKEERGRGNFPDRFSARQFPNYSSELNVNALLLGDSALYLCASSLAGTTNTEAFFGQGTRLTVV.

The J gene is TRBJ1-6, the V gene TRBV27; D perhaps matches TRBD1 (6 bases). The germline V and J ends were trimmed by 2 bases and 0 bases, with 17 bases remaining between them. This CDR3 contains 19 residues. The germline V gene encodes CDR1 MNHEY and CDR2 SMNVEV (reference sequence). The CDR3 DNA follows: TGTGCCAGCAGTTTAAGGGCAGGGGCGTCCCTCTCCTATAATTCACCCCTCCACTTT. The encoded protein is CASSLRAGASLSYNSPLHF.

V usage is TRBV3-1 (or the pseudogene TRBV3-2) and J usage is TRBJ1-2; D may be TRBD1 (6 bases). V lost 4 bases, J lost 6 bases, and 9 bases lay in between. The CDR3 is 12 amino acids. CDR1 is LGHDT and CDR2 is YNNKEL in the germline V gene (reference sequence). The CDR3 sequence is CASSRDINGYTF. For the CDR3, the DNA is TGTGCCAGCAGCCGGGACATTAATGGCTACACCTTC.

The V gene is TRBV27, the J gene TRBJ2-1; D is perhaps TRBD2 (6 bases). CDR1 is MNHEY, CDR2 SMNVEV, per germline (reference sequence). This CDR3 comprises 18 residues. V was cut by 0 bases and J by 8 bases, with 23 bases left in between. DNA for the CDR3: TGTGCCAGCAGTTTATCGTCGGGGGACCCTACTCCTCCCGATGAGCAGTTCTTC. Its protein product is CASSLSSGDPTPPDEQFF.

The rearrangement uses TRBV19 and TRBJ1-1, with a weak D call TRBD1 (5 bases). CDR1 is LNHDA, CDR2 SQIVND, per germline (reference sequence). This CDR3 is built from 14 residues. Deletions cut 5 bases from V and 3 bases from J, with 13 bases between. The CDR3 bases are TGTGCCAGTAGTCGGCAGGGAAGGGACACTGAAGCTTTCTTT. It specifies CASSRQGRDTEAFF.

V usage is TRBV2 and J usage is TRBJ2-7; D call uncertain. The CDR3 is 14 amino acids. V gave up 8 bases and J gave up 1 base, with 15 bases separating them. Per the germline V gene, CDR1 is SNHLY and CDR2 is FYNNEI. The CDR3 DNA follows: TGTGCCAGCGAGGAGACTCCCACTTCCTACGAGCAGTACTTC. Translated: CASEETPTSYEQYF.

The rearrangement uses TRBV19 and TRBJ1-5; D gene unclear. Germline values: CDR1 LNHDA, CDR2 SQIVND (reference sequence). The V end was cut by 3 bases, the J end by 1 base, with 10 bases between. The CDR3 runs to 15 residues. For the CDR3, the DNA is TGTGCCAGTAGTATCTTTAGAGGGAGCAATCAGCCCCAGCATTTT. This translates into CASSIFRGSNQPQHF. The whole variable domain, remainder taken from reference TRBV19 and TRBJ1-5, is DGGITQSPKYLFRKEGQNVTLSCEQNLNHDAMYWYRQDPGQGLRLIYYSQIVNDFQKGDIAEGYSVSREKKESFPLTVTSAQKNPTAFYLCASSIFRGSNQPQHFGDGTRLSIL.

This clone appeared a single time. V is TRBV5-6 and J is TRBJ1-2, with D possibly being TRBD1 (5 bases). This CDR3 has 12 amino acids. CDR1 is SGHDT, CDR2 YYEEEE, per germline. Trimming shortened V by 3 bases and J by 8 bases, and 11 bases separated the two germline ends. CDR3 in DNA: TGTGCCAGCAGCTCGGGGGTTTTAGGCTACACCTTC. It specifies CASSSGVLGYTF.

The CDR3: CASSPKGQPNQPQHF. CDR3 nucleotides: TGTGCCAGTAGTCCTAAGGGACAGCCCAATCAGCCCCAGCATTTT. This rearrangement joins TRBV19 to TRBJ1-5; TRBD1 agrees at 7 bases. The CDR3 has 15 amino acids. Germline values: CDR1 LNHDA, CDR2 SQIVND (reference sequence). Trimming took 5 bases from V and 3 from J; bases not matched to a gene: 7.

The chain recombines TRBV5-4 with TRBJ2-1; possible D gene TRBD1, 6 bases. This CDR3 comprises 15 residues. Trimming left V 7 bases short and J 0 bases short, with 14 bases between. The germline V gene encodes CDR1 SGHNT and CDR2 YYREEE (reference sequence). The CDR3 DNA reads TGTGCCAGCGGCCGGACAGCCAGCTCCTACAATGAGCAGTTCTTC. It translates to CASGRTASSYNEQFF.

The rearrangement uses TRBV5-8 and TRBJ2-3; TRBD2 matches at 14 bases. The CDR3 runs to 16 residues. V gave up 3 bases and J gave up 4 bases; unmatched junction bases: 4. Germline CDR1 SGHTS, CDR2 YDEGEE. The CDR3 nucleotides are TGTGCCAGCAGCTGGGGACTAGCGGGGGACGCAGATACGCAGTATTTT. It translates to CASSWGLAGDADTQYF.

The J gene is TRBJ1-2, the V gene TRBV2; TRBD1 matches at 8 bases. V shed 6 bases, J shed 4 bases, and the junction held 10 bases outside the gene matches. Germline lookup yields CDR1 SNHLY and CDR2 FYNNEI. The CDR3 loop spans 15 amino acids. As DNA, the CDR3 is TGTGCCAGCAGCCCGGACAGGGACTTCCTCTATGGCTACACCTTC. Protein product: CASSPDRDFLYGYTF.

This chain joins TRBV29-1 and TRBJ2-1, with D maybe TRBD2 (5 bases). Trimming pared 5 bases from V and 8 bases from J, leaving 16 bases between. The CDR3 length is 13 residues. The germline gives CDR1 SQVTM, CDR2 ANQGSEA. This CDR3 is CSVPEHMRDEQFF. CDR3 in DNA: TGCAGCGTTCCCGAACATATGCGGGATGAGCAGTTCTTC.

In DNA, the CDR3 is TGCGCCAGCAGCGTGGGCGACAGGGTTGAGGGCTCAGATACGCAGTATTTT. As protein: CASSVGDRVEGSDTQYF. The chain couples TRBV5-1 to TRBJ2-3, with 7 nucleotides matching TRBD1. J lost 4 bases, V lost 4 bases, and 15 bases had no gene match. This CDR3 region has 17 residues. The germline V gene encodes CDR1 SGHRS and CDR2 YFSETQ.